The rows below give T cell receptor beta chains drawn from one sample of a study of patients and donors after allogeneic stem cell transplantation. TCRdb reprocessed the RT-PCR reads via MiXCR and lists one record per CDR3 protein. The table includes 200,000 to 250,000 distinct CDR3 sequences, around 41% detected once. Sequenced input: blood, either unsorted or a sorted T cell fraction (not recorded which). Receptors originate from a human donor who was either an allogeneic HSCT recipient or a stem cell or donor lymphocyte infusion donor (not recorded which). It is not recorded whose cells these are; they may come from a transplant donor. The CDR3 runs from the conserved cysteine through the conserved F or W. D genes are given only for firm matches. A row's size may be missing; if present it is once, few, many or a size class.

J,size,V,D,DNA,CDR3
TRBJ2-7,.,TRBV12-3/TRBV12-4,.,TGTGCCAGCAGTCAAAGGACTCAATACGAGCAGTACTTC,CASSQRTQYEQYF
TRBJ1-1,few,TRBV3-1,.,TGTGCCAGCAGCCCGGGGCCAATTGGGCGGGAAGCTTTCTTT,CASSPGPIGREAFF
TRBJ1-6,few,TRBV12-3/TRBV12-4,.,TGTGCCAGCAGTTCGACAGCGGCTTCACCCCTCCACTTT,CASSSTAASPLHF
TRBJ2-5,.,TRBV7-9,.,TGTGCCAGCAGCTCCACAAAGAAGAGGGAGACCCAGTACTTC,CASSSTKKRETQYF
TRBJ1-1,.,TRBV5-1,.,TGCGCCAGCAGCAAAGAAGGGGCTCGGAACACTGAAGCTTTCTTT,CASSKEGARNTEAFF
TRBJ1-1,.,TRBV12-3/TRBV12-4,TRBD1,TGTGCCAGCAGCCCCAAGGGGGCAGCTTTCTTT,CASSPKGAAFF
TRBJ1-2,few,TRBV6-1,.,TGTGCCAGCAGTCTTTCCGGGGCTAACTATGGCTACACCTTC,CASSLSGANYGYTF
TRBJ2-7,.,TRBV12-3/TRBV12-4,.,TGTGCCAGCAGTCGGGGCCCCTGGGAGCAGTACTTC,CASSRGPWEQYF
TRBJ1-1,.,TRBV6-6,.,TGTGCCAGCACCAGGACAGAATCCACTGAAGCTTTCTTT,CASTRTESTEAFF
TRBJ1-5,many,TRBV12-3/TRBV12-4,.,TGTGCCAGCAGCAACAGGGAGCGGAATCCCCAGCATTTT,CASSNRERNPQHF
TRBJ2-3,few,TRBV29-1,.,TGCAGCGTTGTACAAGGGGCAGATACGCAGTATTTT,CSVVQGADTQYF